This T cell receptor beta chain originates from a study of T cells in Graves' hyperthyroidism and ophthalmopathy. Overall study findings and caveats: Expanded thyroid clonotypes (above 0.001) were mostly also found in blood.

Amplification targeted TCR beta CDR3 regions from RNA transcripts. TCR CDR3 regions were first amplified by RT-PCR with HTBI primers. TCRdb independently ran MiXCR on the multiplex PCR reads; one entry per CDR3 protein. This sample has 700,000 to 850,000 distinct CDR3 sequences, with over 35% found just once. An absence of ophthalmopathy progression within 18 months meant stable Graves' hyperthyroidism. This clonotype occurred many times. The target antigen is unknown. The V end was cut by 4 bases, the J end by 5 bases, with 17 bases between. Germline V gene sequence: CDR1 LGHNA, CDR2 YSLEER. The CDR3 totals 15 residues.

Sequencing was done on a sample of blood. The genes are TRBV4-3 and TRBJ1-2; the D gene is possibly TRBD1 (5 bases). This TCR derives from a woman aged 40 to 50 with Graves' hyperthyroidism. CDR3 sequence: CASSLGTGTVYGYTF. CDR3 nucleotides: TGCGCCAGCAGCCTGGGGACTGGGACGGTGTATGGCTACACCTTC.